Each of the 22 T cell receptor beta chains below was sequenced from the same sample in a study of neurological immune-mediated disorders. One entry per CDR3 protein, called by TCRdb with MiXCR from the 5' RACE reads. The table has over 45,000 distinct CDR3 sequences, about a quarter seen once. Sequences were obtained from PBMCs. The receptor source for this set is a woman between 65 and 79 years old in good health.

This clonotype has more than one count but fewer than ten. V usage is TRBV5-1 and J usage is TRBJ2-3, with D possibly TRBD1 on 6 matching bases. Germline CDR1 reads SGHRS; CDR2 reads YFSETQ. CDR3 length: 16 residues. The V end lost 1 base, the J end lost 0 bases, and 12 bases lay between the germline ends. The CDR3 here is CASSLLGQGSTDTQYF. CDR3 DNA sequence: TGCGCCAGCAGCTTGTTAGGCCAGGGGAGCACAGATACGCAGTATTTT.

CDR3 sequence: CASSLTGGDQPQHF. CDR3 DNA: TGCGCCAGCAGCCTCACAGGGGGCGACCAGCCCCAGCATTTT. The chain joins TRBV4-1 to TRBJ1-5; TRBD1 matches 9 bases. Germline V gene lookup returns CDR1 MGHRA and CDR2 YSYEKL. The trim removed 4 bases at V and 7 bases at J, leaving 5 bases unmatched. This CDR3 has 14 residues.

This clonotype was found many times. The chain joins TRBV20-1 to TRBJ2-7, with D maybe TRBD2 (6 bases). V lost 6 bases and J 3 bases, leaving 12 bases between the germline ends. The CDR3 spans 12 residues. Germline-derived CDR1 and CDR2 are DFQATT and SNEGSKA (reference sequence). For the CDR3, the DNA is TGCAGTGCGCCGGGAGCAAACTACGAGCAGTACTTC. The encoded protein is CSAPGANYEQYF.

This clonotype came up a few times. The chain couples TRBV7-2 to TRBJ2-5; D may be TRBD1 (6 bases). Germline-derived CDR1 and CDR2 are SGHTA and FQGNSA. The V gene lost 2 bases and the J gene lost 4 bases, with 14 bases spanning the gap. This CDR3 comprises 15 residues. CDR3 sequence (DNA): TGTGCCAGCAGCTTAAACCAGGGGCTAGGAGAGACCCAGTACTTC. It yields the protein CASSLNQGLGETQYF.

J is TRBJ2-7 and V is TRBV20-1, with 8 positions matching TRBD1. Germline CDR1 DFQATT, CDR2 SNEGSKA (reference sequence). V gave up 5 bases and J gave up 2 bases; unmatched junction bases: 11. This CDR3 spans 15 amino acids. The DNA of the CDR3 is TGCAGTGCTCCCCTGACAGGGGCCCCCGCCTACGAGCAGTACTTC. It encodes CSAPLTGAPAYEQYF.

A remark on this clonotype: The DNA is omitted, as the CDR3 cannot be located on it reliably, and the CDR3 follows TCRdb's listing. J is TRBJ2-2 and V is TRBV7-2; the D call TRBD1 from the table was never checked on the DNA. The CDR3 region is 20 residues in length, termini included. Per germline, CDR1 SGHTA and CDR2 FQGNSA. CDR3 sequence: CASSFYICSAPDSNAGELFF.

This clonotype was seen many times. The rearrangement uses TRBV5-1 and TRBJ2-1, with D possibly matching TRBD2 (6 bases). Trimming removed 0 bases from V and 3 bases from J, with 13 bases in between. CDR1 and CDR2 (germline): SGHRS, YFSETQ. The CDR3 is 16 residues long. DNA of the CDR3: TGCGCCAGCAGCTTGGGACCCCTGGGGGGCTACAATGAGCAGTTCTTC. Residues: CASSLGPLGGYNEQFF. Full variable domain (remainder filled in from reference TRBV5-1 and TRBJ2-1): KAGVTQTPRYLIKTRGQQVTLSCSPISGHRSVSWYQQTPGQGLQFLFEYFSETQRNKGNFPGRFSGRQFSNSRSEMNVSTLELGDSALYLCASSLGPLGGYNEQFFGPGTRLTVL.

This clonotype was recorded many times. This chain uses TRBV12-5 with TRBJ2-7; D is uncertain. Germline V gene sequence: CDR1 LGHNT, CDR2 FRNRAP. Trimming cost V 3 bases and J 9 bases, with 12 bases left between them. This CDR3 contains 12 residues. The CDR3 reads CASGLDRVTQYF. As DNA, the CDR3 is TGTGCTAGTGGTTTAGACCGGGTAACGCAGTACTTC. Drawing the rest from reference TRBV12-5 and TRBJ2-7, the complete variable domain is DARVTQTPRHKVTEMGQEVTMRCQPILGHNTVFWYRQTMMQGLELLAYFRNRAPLDDSGMPKDRFSAEMPDATLATLKIQPSEPRDSAVYFCASGLDRVTQYFGPGTRLTVT.

This chain links TRBV7-9 with TRBJ2-7; 7 bases are a match to TRBD1. Trimming removed 5 bases from V and 6 bases from J; junction bases left unmatched: 10. This CDR3 has 14 residues. The germline V gene encodes CDR1 SEHNR and CDR2 FQNEAQ (reference sequence). This chain's CDR3 is CASSPKQGFGEQYF. CDR3 sequence (DNA): TGTGCCAGCAGCCCCAAACAGGGGTTCGGCGAGCAGTACTTC.

This rearrangement joins TRBV2 to TRBJ1-4; no clear D. CDR1 is SNHLY and CDR2 is FYNNEI in the germline V gene. V was pared by 3 bases and J by 3 bases, with 8 bases between. The length of the CDR3 is 14 residues. As DNA, the CDR3 is TGTGCCAGCAGTGATGCGCTTGCTAATGAAAAACTGTTTTTT. As protein: CASSDALANEKLFF.

This clonotype occurred many times. J is TRBJ2-3 and V is TRBV24-1, with 9 positions matching TRBD1. The V and J ends lost 10 bases and 3 bases, in that order; junction bases with no gene match: 4. The CDR3 extends over 13 amino acids. Germline CDR1 and CDR2: KGHDR and SFDVKD. For the CDR3, the DNA is TGTGCCACGGGACAGGGACCAACAGATACGCAGTATTTT. Its protein product is CATGQGPTDTQYF.

At least ten counts were recorded for this clonotype. The chain recombines TRBV29-1 with TRBJ2-3, with D possibly being TRBD1 or TRBD2 (5 bases each). V was trimmed by 3 bases and J by 7 bases, leaving 17 bases between them. The germline V gene has CDR1 SQVTM and CDR2 ANQGSEA. This CDR3 comprises 14 residues. CDR3 protein: CSVEDSPGRNTQYF. Written as DNA, the CDR3 is TGCAGCGTTGAGGATTCACCGGGACGCAATACGCAGTATTTT.

This clonotype was recorded at least ten times. The chain has TRBV29-1 and TRBJ2-5, with 7 bases matching TRBD1. Trimming took 6 bases from V and 6 from J; bases not matched to a gene: 4. Germline lookup yields CDR1 SQVTM and CDR2 ANQGSEA. The CDR3 spans 11 residues. The chain's CDR3 is CSVGQPKTQYF. The CDR3 DNA follows: TGCAGCGTGGGACAGCCGAAGACCCAGTACTTC.

The rearrangement uses TRBV24-1 and TRBJ2-5; 8 bases fit TRBD2. This CDR3 has 13 amino acids. Per the germline V gene, CDR1 is KGHDR and CDR2 is SFDVKD. Trimming took 5 bases from V and 4 from J; bases not matched to a gene: 2. The CDR3 region is CATSAGGLETQYF. The DNA of the CDR3 is TGTGCCACCAGTGCGGGGGGGTTAGAGACCCAGTACTTC.

At least ten counts were recorded for this clonotype. This rearrangement joins TRBV3-1 to TRBJ2-1; D not certain. The CDR3 length is 12 residues. Germline assignment: CDR1 LGHDT and CDR2 YNNKEL (reference sequence). V was cut by 4 bases and J by 3 bases, with 4 bases left in between. The CDR3 DNA sequence: TGTGCCAGCAGCCCGCGCTACAATGAGCAGTTCTTC. This translates into CASSPRYNEQFF.

In nucleotides, the CDR3 is TGCGCCAGCAGCCCCCGGACAGGTAACACTGAAGCTTTCTTT. It yields the protein CASSPRTGNTEAFF. The chain has TRBV5-1 and TRBJ1-1; 7 bases align to TRBD1. Germline trimming cut 4 bases from V and 2 bases from J; bases unmatched to any gene: 5. CDR3 length: 14 residues. CDR1 is SGHRS, CDR2 YFSETQ, per germline.

There are many counts of this clonotype. The chain employs TRBV5-1 and TRBJ2-1; TRBD2 matches 10 bases. With V trimmed by 2 bases and J by 10 bases, 9 bases remained unmatched. The CDR3 totals 15 residues. Per germline, CDR1 SGHRS and CDR2 YFSETQ. The CDR3 bases are TGCGCCAGCAGCTTTGGTTCTAGCGGGAGTTCAGAGCAGTTCTTC. Translated: CASSFGSSGSSEQFF.

This clonotype was seen ten or more times. The gene calls are TRBV6-5 and TRBJ2-1; D gene unclear. With 6 bases removed from V and 4 bases from J, the gap between germline ends came to 10 bases. Per the germline V gene, CDR1 is MNHEY and CDR2 is SVGAGI. The CDR3 contains 13 residues. The CDR3 sequence is CASRDTIYNEQFF. CDR3 in DNA: TGTGCCAGCAGGGATACCATATACAATGAGCAGTTCTTC.

This clonotype was recorded many times. This sequence joins TRBV7-2 and TRBJ2-7; no reliable D call. Trimming removed 5 bases at V and 0 bases at J, with 5 bases between. This CDR3 has 12 residues. The germline gives CDR1 SGHTA, CDR2 FQGNSA. CDR3 nucleotides: TGTGCCAGCAGCATGAGCTCCTACGAGCAGTACTTC. Translation gives CASSMSSYEQYF.

This chain uses TRBV20-1 with TRBJ1-5, with D uncertain. V was pared by 6 bases and J by 1 base, with 16 bases between. From germline, CDR1 is DFQATT and CDR2 SNEGSKA (reference sequence). This CDR3 has 15 residues. The CDR3 nucleotides read TGCAGTGCAACGAGGCTGGGTGTAAGCAATCAGCCCCAGCATTTT. It encodes CSATRLGVSNQPQHF.

This clonotype was recorded many times. V and J are TRBV5-1 and TRBJ2-7; D tentatively fits TRBD1 or TRBD2 (5 bases each). V was shortened by 5 bases and J by 9 bases, with 18 bases between the two germline ends. The length of the CDR3 is 13 residues. CDR1 is SGHRS and CDR2 is YFSETQ in the germline V gene. This chain's CDR3 is CASSPGTESAQYF. CDR3 sequence (DNA): TGCGCCAGCAGTCCCGGGACGGAGTCGGCGCAGTACTTC.

This clonotype was detected ten times or more. The chain uses TRBV7-2 and TRBJ1-5, with D maybe TRBD1 (6 bases). Trimming took 1 base from V and 5 from J, leaving 9 bases between them. CDR3 length: 14 amino acids. The germline gives CDR1 SGHTA, CDR2 FQGNSA. DNA for the CDR3: TGTGCCAGCAGCTTAGGGGCAGGGGATCAGCCCCAGCATTTT. Translating it yields CASSLGAGDQPQHF. Filled out from reference TRBV7-2 and TRBJ1-5, the complete variable domain reads GAGVSQSPSNKVTEKGKDVELRCDPISGHTALYWYRQSLGQGLEFLIYFQGNSAPDKSGLPSDRFSAERTGGSVSTLTIQRTQQEDSAVYLCASSLGAGDQPQHFGDGTRLSIL.